These 28 T cell receptor beta chains were sequenced from one sample in a study of blood T cell repertoires in COVID-19. Some clones are missing from TCRdb's copy, which holds only in-frame ones; the method was immunoSEQ multiplex PCR. The table has some 140,000 clones, around three quarters seen once. Material: peripheral blood. The receptors stem from a man older than 75 with acute or convalescent COVID-19.

V and J are TRBV2 and TRBJ2-3; perhaps TRBD2 as D (6 bases). V gave up 7 bases and J gave up 0 bases, with 14 bases separating them. The CDR3 sequence is 15 residues long. CDR1 is SNHLY and CDR2 is FYNNEI in the germline V gene. CDR3 amino acids: CASTPLGTSTDTQYF. The DNA for the CDR3 is TGTGCCAGCACTCCCCTTGGGACTAGCACAGATACGCAGTATTTT.

The gene calls are TRBV11-2 and TRBJ2-2; 11 bases map to TRBD2. The CDR3 covers 16 residues. From germline, CDR1 is SGHAT and CDR2 FQNNGV. The V and J ends lost 3 bases and 0 bases, in that order; junction bases with no gene match: 0. CDR3 nucleotide sequence: TGTGCCAGCAGCTTTAGCGGGGGGGCGAACACCGGGGAGCTGTTTTTT. As protein: CASSFSGGANTGELFF.

The V and J genes are TRBV19 and TRBJ1-4, with unresolved D. This CDR3 spans 13 amino acids. The germline gives CDR1 LNHDA, CDR2 SQIVND (reference sequence). The V and J ends lost 4 bases and 5 bases respectively, with 8 bases between them. The CDR3 region has the DNA TGTGCCAGTAGTAGATTGAGGAATGAAAAACTGTTTTTT. Amino acid sequence: CASSRLRNEKLFF.

The V and J genes are TRBV19 and TRBJ2-3; TRBD2 aligns across 7 bases. CDR1 LNHDA and CDR2 SQIVND come from the germline V gene (reference sequence). After removal of 7 bases from V and 4 bases from J, the junction contained 11 bases not matched to a gene. CDR3 size: 15 residues. CDR3 coding DNA: TGTGCCAGTATGCCCAGCGGGGTTGTCTCAGATACGCAGTATTTT. This codes for CASMPSGVVSDTQYF. Together with reference TRBV19 and TRBJ2-3, the CDR3 gives the full variable domain: DGGITQSPKYLFRKEGQNVTLSCEQNLNHDAMYWYRQDPGQGLRLIYYSQIVNDFQKGDIAEGYSVSREKKESFPLTVTSAQKNPTAFYLCASMPSGVVSDTQYFGPGTRLTVL.

This rearrangement joins TRBV5-1 to TRBJ2-6; possibly TRBD2 for D (6 bases). The ends were cut back, 4 bases at V and 1 base at J, with 9 bases in the middle. The CDR3 spans 15 residues. CDR1 is SGHRS and CDR2 is YFSETQ in the germline V gene. The CDR3 loop is CASSGGASGANVLTF. The DNA of the CDR3 is TGCGCCAGCAGCGGAGGGGCTTCTGGGGCCAACGTCCTGACTTTC. Using reference TRBV5-1 and TRBJ2-6 for the parts outside the CDR3, the full variable domain is KAGVTQTPRYLIKTRGQQVTLSCSPISGHRSVSWYQQTPGQGLQFLFEYFSETQRNKGNFPGRFSGRQFSNSRSEMNVSTLELGDSALYLCASSGGASGANVLTFGAGSRLTVL.

V is TRBV30 and J is TRBJ2-3, with a tentative D call TRBD1 (6 bases). The CDR3 consists of 13 residues. Trimming shortened V by 8 bases and J by 0 bases, and 12 bases separated the two germline ends. Per the germline V gene, CDR1 is GTSNPN and CDR2 is SVGIG (reference sequence). CDR3 in amino acids: CAGRGTSTDTQYF. CDR3 bases: TGTGCCGGCAGGGGAACTAGCACAGATACGCAGTATTTT.

The chain has TRBV5-4 and TRBJ2-7, with 7 bases matching TRBD1. Germline V gives CDR1 SGHNT, CDR2 YYREEE (reference sequence). The trim removed 0 bases at V and 1 base at J, leaving 4 bases unmatched. The CDR3 loop spans 15 amino acids. CDR3: CASSLEQGPSYEQYF. The CDR3 bases are TGTGCCAGCAGCTTGGAACAGGGGCCTTCCTACGAGCAGTACTTC.

The rearrangement joins TRBV5-1 to TRBJ2-1; 11 positions match TRBD2. V dropped 6 bases and J dropped 7; count of bases not matched to a gene: 9. This CDR3 has 15 amino acids. Germline CDR1 SGHRS, CDR2 YFSETQ. The chain's CDR3 is CASTALAGADNEQFF. DNA for the CDR3: TGCGCCAGCACCGCACTAGCGGGGGCCGATAATGAGCAGTTCTTC.

This chain joins TRBV3-1 (or the pseudogene TRBV3-2) and TRBJ2-7; 8 bases map to TRBD2. J lost 5 bases, V lost 2 bases, and 8 bases had no gene match. Germline CDR1 and CDR2: LGHDT and YNNKEL (reference sequence). CDR3 length equals 15 residues. CDR3 protein: CASSQTLPGLDEQYF. In nucleotides, the CDR3 is TGTGCCAGCAGCCAAACGCTACCGGGACTAGACGAGCAGTACTTC.

This rearrangement joins TRBV21-1 to TRBJ1-5; the table's D call of TRBD1 was not tested on the DNA. TRBV21-1 has pseudogene status. There are 15 residues in the CDR3. The CDR3 nucleotides read TGTGCCAGCAGCAAACAGAACAGATGGAATCAGCCCCAGCATTTT. Encoded protein: CASSKQNRWNQPQHF.

This rearrangement joins TRBV18 to TRBJ2-2; D perhaps matches TRBD2 (7 bases). Trimming shortened V by 2 bases and J by 3 bases, and 19 bases separated the two germline ends. Germline V gene sequence: CDR1 KGHSH, CDR2 LQKENI. The CDR3 sequence is 18 residues long. The CDR3 is CASSPMNFGGHHTGELFF. The DNA for the CDR3 is TGTGCCAGCTCACCAATGAATTTCGGGGGGCATCACACCGGGGAGCTGTTTTTT.

V gene TRBV6-5 combines with J gene TRBJ1-1; possible D gene TRBD1, 6 bases. The CDR3 consists of 14 residues. Germline-derived CDR1 and CDR2 are MNHEY and SVGAGI. Trimming left V 6 bases short and J 1 base short, with 12 bases between. CDR3 amino acids: CASRSPGQNTEAFF. The DNA of the CDR3 is TGTGCCAGCAGGTCCCCGGGACAGAACACTGAAGCTTTCTTT.

This rearrangement joins TRBV11-2 to TRBJ1-2, with no clear D. Trimming removed 7 bases at V and 5 bases at J, with 23 bases between. This CDR3 region has 16 residues. The germline V gene encodes CDR1 SGHAT and CDR2 FQNNGV. Here the CDR3 DNA reads TGTGCCAGCACCCTCCTCCCCCGCAGAGGTTTATATGGCTACACCTTC. Amino acids: CASTLLPRRGLYGYTF. Full variable domain (missing parts from reference TRBV11-2 and TRBJ1-2): EAGVAQSPRYKIIEKRQSVAFWCNPISGHATLYWYQQILGQGPKLLIQFQNNGVVDDSQLPKDRFSAERLKGVDSTLKIQPAKLEDSAVYLCASTLLPRRGLYGYTFGSGTRLTVV.

The chain carries TRBV19 and TRBJ2-3; tentatively, D is TRBD2 (6 bases). This CDR3 comprises 16 residues. Germline-derived CDR1 and CDR2 are LNHDA and SQIVND (reference sequence). With 2 bases removed from V and 0 bases from J, the gap between germline ends came to 12 bases. In DNA form, the CDR3 reads TGTGCCAGTAGTATAATAGGGACTGTCAGCACAGATACGCAGTATTTT. It codes for CASSIIGTVSTDTQYF. Full variable domain (remainder filled in from reference TRBV19 and TRBJ2-3): DGGITQSPKYLFRKEGQNVTLSCEQNLNHDAMYWYRQDPGQGLRLIYYSQIVNDFQKGDIAEGYSVSREKKESFPLTVTSAQKNPTAFYLCASSIIGTVSTDTQYFGPGTRLTVL.

This clone has only one observation. V is TRBV10-3 and J is TRBJ2-3; 14 bases map to TRBD2. The CDR3 runs to 16 residues. From germline, CDR1 is ENHRY and CDR2 SYGVKD. J gave up 4 bases and V 7 bases, and 7 bases lay outside the gene matches. The CDR3 region is CAINLGLAGGPDTQYF. The CDR3 DNA reads as TGTGCCATCAACCTCGGACTAGCGGGGGGCCCAGATACGCAGTATTTT.

The gene calls are TRBV6-5 and TRBJ2-1; D unresolved. With 6 bases removed from V and 6 bases from J, the gap between germline ends came to 6 bases. Per germline, CDR1 MNHEY and CDR2 SVGAGI. The CDR3 totals 11 residues. The CDR3 sequence is CASRRANEQFF. The CDR3 DNA reads TGTGCCAGCAGACGCGCCAATGAGCAGTTCTTC.

This chain links TRBV30 with TRBJ1-2, with D possibly being TRBD1 (5 bases). This CDR3 is 15 amino acids long. Germline loops: CDR1 GTSNPN, CDR2 SVGIG (reference sequence). V lost 4 bases and J 4 bases, leaving 19 bases between the germline ends. The CDR3 loop reads CAWTALNRGSYGYTF. The CDR3 nucleotides read TGTGCCTGGACAGCCCTCAATAGGGGATCCTATGGCTACACCTTC.

The V call is TRBV10-3, the J call TRBJ2-5, with 11 bases that match TRBD2. The junction had 9 bases not matched to a gene; V was cut back by 8 bases and J by 4 bases. Germline V gene lookup returns CDR1 ENHRY and CDR2 SYGVKD. This CDR3 comprises 15 residues. The CDR3 spells CAIRDSGGAGETQYF. In DNA, the CDR3 is TGTGCCATCCGGGATAGCGGGGGGGCGGGAGAGACCCAGTACTTC.

The rearrangement links TRBV6-1 to TRBJ1-2, with 8 bases lining up with TRBD1. Trimming cost V 0 bases and J 4 bases; bases outside gene matches: 4. Germline CDR1 is MNHNS and CDR2 is SASEGT. This CDR3 has 15 residues. The CDR3 sequence: CASSEANRGIYGYTF. CDR3 DNA: TGTGCCAGCAGTGAAGCGAACAGGGGGATCTATGGCTACACCTTC.

Details on this clone: Different DNA sequences within this sample yield the same CDR3. The chain links TRBV6-5 to TRBJ1-1; D ambiguous. The CDR3 has 15 residues. Germline V lookup: CDR1 MNHEY, CDR2 SVGAGI. The V end lost 6 bases, the J end lost 4 bases, and 18 bases lay between the germline ends. CDR3 loop: CASSPSPMRSTEAFF. Here the CDR3 DNA reads TGTGCCAGCAGCCCCTCACCGATGAGGAGCACTGAAGCTTTCTTT.

The chain combines TRBV11-2 with TRBJ1-5, with D unclear. Germline V lookup: CDR1 SGHAT, CDR2 FQNNGV. The V end was cut by 4 bases, the J end by 6 bases, with 16 bases between. This CDR3 spans 15 amino acids. The CDR3 here is CASSSRVGSGQPQHF. CDR3 DNA: TGTGCCAGCAGCTCGAGGGTAGGGTCGGGTCAGCCCCAGCATTTT.

This clone was counted only a few times. The rearrangement uses TRBV3-1 (or the pseudogene TRBV3-2) and TRBJ1-5; D uncertain. The CDR3 runs to 14 residues. Trimming stripped 4 bases from V and 3 bases from J, with 10 bases between. Per the germline V gene, CDR1 is LGHDT and CDR2 is YNNKEL (reference sequence). DNA of the CDR3: TGTGCCAGCAGCCTGGGAGAATACAATCAGCCCCAGCATTTT. Translating it yields CASSLGEYNQPQHF.

V usage is TRBV3-1 (or the pseudogene TRBV3-2) and J usage is TRBJ1-4; no clear D gene. Germline V gene data show CDR1 as LGHDT and CDR2 as YNNKEL (reference sequence). Trimming removed 4 bases at V and 5 bases at J, with 14 bases between. The length of the CDR3 is 15 residues. The CDR3 reads CASSPRTSRNEKLFF. The CDR3 DNA reads TGTGCCAGCAGCCCGCGGACTAGCCGAAATGAAAAACTGTTTTTT.

Concerning this clone: Other DNA sequences in the same sample also yield this CDR3. The gene calls are TRBV5-1 and TRBJ1-1, with 7 positions matching TRBD1. V was clipped by 0 bases and J by 2 bases; unmatched bases: 1. The CDR3 consists of 14 residues. Germline loops: CDR1 SGHRS, CDR2 YFSETQ. CDR3 protein: CASSLAGGNTEAFF. The CDR3, as DNA: TGCGCCAGCAGCTTGGCAGGGGGAAACACTGAAGCTTTCTTT.

Turning to this clone: This specimen includes other DNA sequences encoding the same CDR3. The chain joins TRBV2 to TRBJ2-5, with TRBD2 identical over 11 bases. The germline V gene encodes CDR1 SNHLY and CDR2 FYNNEI. The CDR3 is 15 residues long. Trimming took 6 bases from V and 5 from J; bases not matched to a gene: 8. The CDR3 DNA reads as TGTGCCAGCAGAGCCACTAGCGGGGGAAGGGAGACCCAGTACTTC. It specifies CASRATSGGRETQYF.

The CDR3 protein is CASSSPRTVPAYEQYF. The CDR3, as DNA: TGTGCCAGCAGCTCGCCCCGGACAGTTCCTGCCTACGAGCAGTACTTC. The chain couples TRBV7-2 to TRBJ2-7; tentative D call: TRBD1 (6 bases). Deletions cut 4 bases from V and 2 bases from J, with 18 bases between. The CDR3 has 16 residues. CDR1 and CDR2 (germline): SGHTA, FQGNSA.

This chain uses TRBV29-1 with TRBJ1-5, with D possibly being TRBD1 (5 bases). CDR1 and CDR2 from the germline V gene are SQVTM and ANQGSEA. CDR3 size: 12 residues. Trimming took off 6 bases at V and 6 bases at J, with 12 bases between the two ends. CDR3 residues: CSVAGTGQPQHF. CDR3 coding DNA: TGCAGCGTAGCGGGGACCGGTCAGCCCCAGCATTTT.

This chain joins TRBV11-3 and TRBJ1-3; D gene ambiguous. V lost 3 bases, J lost 3 bases, and 3 bases lay in between. There are 12 residues in the CDR3. Germline V gene data show CDR1 as SGHNT and CDR2 as YENEEA. The DNA of the CDR3 is TGTGCCAGCAGCTTTAATGGAAACACCATATATTTT. This gives the protein CASSFNGNTIYF.